A selection of T cell receptor beta chains follows, all from one sample in a study of CD8 T cells in ankylosing spondylitis. In TCRdb, the 5' RACE reads were re-called with MiXCR into one record per CDR3 protein. The sample consists of a few hundred thousand distinct CDR3 sequences, approximately 20% of them appearing once. Sample: blood, either unsorted or a sorted T cell fraction (not recorded which). The source of these receptors is a male donor with ankylosing spondylitis or in good health (not recorded which). The CDR3 runs from the conserved cysteine through the conserved F or W. The D gene is left open where the match is weak. Clone size is stated in some rows and not others, as once, few, many or a class when expanded.

clone_size: -; d_call: -; j_call: TRBJ2-7; v_call: TRBV10-3; cdr3_aa: CAISDYSRVYEQYF; cdr3_nt: TGTGCCATCAGTGATTACAGCCGGGTCTACGAGCAGTACTTC
clone_size: -; d_call: -; j_call: TRBJ2-5; v_call: TRBV9; cdr3_aa: CASSGNGETQYF; cdr3_nt: TGTGCCAGCAGCGGAAATGGGGAGACCCAGTACTTC
clone_size: -; d_call: -; j_call: TRBJ2-3; v_call: TRBV12-3/TRBV12-4; cdr3_aa: CASRGRSTDTQYF; cdr3_nt: TGTGCCAGCAGGGGACGGAGCACAGATACGCAGTATTTT
clone_size: few; d_call: -; j_call: TRBJ2-7; v_call: TRBV10-3; cdr3_aa: CAIRGLTAHQEQYF; cdr3_nt: TGTGCCATCAGGGGATTGACAGCTCACCAGGAGCAGTACTTC
clone_size: few; d_call: -; j_call: TRBJ2-2; v_call: TRBV30; cdr3_aa: CAWTGSTGELFF; cdr3_nt: TGTGCCTGGACAGGGAGCACCGGGGAGCTGTTTTTT
clone_size: many; d_call: -; j_call: TRBJ2-5; v_call: TRBV21-1; cdr3_aa: CASTPQQETQYF; cdr3_nt: TGTGCCAGCACCCCCCAACAAGAGACCCAGTACTTC
clone_size: few; d_call: -; j_call: TRBJ1-1; v_call: TRBV4-1; cdr3_aa: CASSQSELGPEAFF; cdr3_nt: TGCGCCAGCAGCCAATCCGAACTTGGACCTGAAGCTTTCTTT
clone_size: few; d_call: -; j_call: TRBJ1-6; v_call: TRBV7-9; cdr3_aa: CASSLFNEVWPLHF; cdr3_nt: TGTGCCAGCAGCCTCTTCAACGAAGTCTGGCCCCTCCACTTT
clone_size: -; d_call: -; j_call: TRBJ2-3; v_call: TRBV11-1; cdr3_aa: CASSRPRTGNVATDTQYF; cdr3_nt: TGTGCCAGCAGTAGACCCCGAACAGGGAACGTTGCCACAGATACGCAGTATTTT
clone_size: few; d_call: TRBD2; j_call: TRBJ2-5; v_call: TRBV4-1; cdr3_aa: CASRGVSSGETQYF; cdr3_nt: TGCGCCAGCAGGGGGGTGTCTAGCGGAGAGACCCAGTACTTC
clone_size: few; d_call: -; j_call: TRBJ2-3; v_call: TRBV15; cdr3_aa: CATSARWDTQYF; cdr3_nt: TGTGCCACCAGCGCCCGTTGGGATACGCAGTATTTT
clone_size: -; d_call: TRBD2; j_call: TRBJ2-3; v_call: TRBV13; cdr3_aa: CASSLQRGSTDTQYF; cdr3_nt: TGTGCCAGCAGCTTACAGCGGGGTAGCACAGATACGCAGTATTTT
clone_size: -; d_call: -; j_call: TRBJ2-1; v_call: TRBV11-2; cdr3_aa: CASSLVLAGEQFF; cdr3_nt: TGTGCCAGCAGCTTAGTCCTAGCCGGTGAGCAGTTCTTC
clone_size: -; d_call: TRBD2; j_call: TRBJ2-7; v_call: TRBV2; cdr3_aa: CASGGLAGAWSSYEQYF; cdr3_nt: TGTGCCAGCGGAGGACTAGCGGGGGCCTGGAGCTCCTACGAGCAGTACTTC
clone_size: few; d_call: TRBD1; j_call: TRBJ2-1; v_call: TRBV2; cdr3_aa: CASSTRQGLYNEQFF; cdr3_nt: TGTGCCAGCAGTACCCGACAGGGGTTGTACAATGAGCAGTTCTTC
clone_size: few; d_call: -; j_call: TRBJ1-1; v_call: TRBV12-3/TRBV12-4; cdr3_aa: CATLRGALGTEAFF; cdr3_nt: TGTGCCACCCTCCGGGGGGCTTTGGGCACTGAAGCTTTCTTT
clone_size: many; d_call: -; j_call: TRBJ2-3; v_call: TRBV29-1; cdr3_aa: CSGAGATDTQYF; cdr3_nt: TGCAGCGGGGCGGGGGCAACAGATACGCAGTATTTT
clone_size: -; d_call: TRBD2; j_call: TRBJ2-1; v_call: TRBV2; cdr3_aa: CASSDHTSGDSSYNEQFF; cdr3_nt: TGTGCCAGCAGTGATCACACTAGCGGGGATAGCTCCTACAATGAGCAGTTCTTC
clone_size: -; d_call: -; j_call: TRBJ2-1; v_call: TRBV9; cdr3_aa: CASSVVGGRYEQFF; cdr3_nt: TGTGCCAGCAGCGTAGTCGGGGGCCGGTATGAGCAGTTCTTC
clone_size: -; d_call: TRBD1; j_call: TRBJ2-7; v_call: TRBV29-1; cdr3_aa: CSGGDRGMYEQYF; cdr3_nt: TGCAGCGGCGGGGACAGGGGAATGTACGAGCAGTACTTC
clone_size: -; d_call: TRBD2; j_call: TRBJ2-7; v_call: TRBV12-3/TRBV12-4; cdr3_aa: CASSHGLAGALYEQYF; cdr3_nt: TGTGCCAGCAGCCACGGACTAGCGGGGGCACTCTACGAGCAGTACTTC
clone_size: -; d_call: -; j_call: TRBJ2-7; v_call: TRBV7-9; cdr3_aa: CASSQHGRAYEQYF; cdr3_nt: TGTGCCAGCAGTCAACACGGACGGGCCTACGAGCAGTACTTC
clone_size: -; d_call: TRBD2; j_call: TRBJ2-5; v_call: TRBV29-1; cdr3_aa: CSVDGGDQETQYF; cdr3_nt: TGCAGCGTTGACGGGGGGGACCAAGAGACCCAGTACTTC
clone_size: many; d_call: -; j_call: TRBJ2-2; v_call: TRBV29-1; cdr3_aa: CSVEEANTGELFF; cdr3_nt: TGCAGCGTTGAAGAGGCGAACACGGGGGAGCTGTTTTTT
clone_size: -; d_call: -; j_call: TRBJ2-5; v_call: TRBV7-9; cdr3_aa: CASSSGREETQYF; cdr3_nt: TGTGCCAGCAGCTCTGGTCGGGAGGAGACCCAGTACTTC
clone_size: -; d_call: -; j_call: TRBJ2-1; v_call: TRBV5-4; cdr3_aa: CASSSSRDKDEQFF; cdr3_nt: TGTGCCAGCAGCTCGTCTCGGGACAAGGATGAGCAGTTCTTC
clone_size: -; d_call: TRBD2; j_call: TRBJ2-3; v_call: TRBV5-1; cdr3_aa: CASSPLAASTDTQYF; cdr3_nt: TGCGCCAGCAGCCCCCTAGCGGCTAGCACAGATACGCAGTATTTT
clone_size: few; d_call: TRBD1; j_call: TRBJ2-7; v_call: TRBV4-1; cdr3_aa: CASSQDPGTGVYEQYF; cdr3_nt: TGCGCCAGCAGCCAAGATCCAGGGACAGGAGTCTACGAGCAGTACTTC
clone_size: -; d_call: -; j_call: TRBJ2-4; v_call: TRBV11-2; cdr3_aa: CASSQGPGTAVAKNSQYF; cdr3_nt: TGTGCCAGCAGCCAGGGACCCGGGACGGCGGTAGCCAAAAACAGTCAGTACTTC
clone_size: few; d_call: -; j_call: TRBJ1-2; v_call: TRBV29-1; cdr3_aa: CSVEDLNRDYTF; cdr3_nt: TGCAGCGTTGAAGACTTGAACAGGGACTACACCTTC
clone_size: -; d_call: TRBD2; j_call: TRBJ2-1; v_call: TRBV18; cdr3_aa: CASSRLAVIREQFF; cdr3_nt: TGTGCCAGCTCCAGACTAGCGGTGATTCGTGAGCAGTTCTTC
clone_size: -; d_call: -; j_call: TRBJ2-4; v_call: TRBV12-3/TRBV12-4; cdr3_aa: CASTEGGAKNIQYF; cdr3_nt: TGTGCCAGCACCGAGGGGGGGGCCAAAAACATTCAGTACTTC
clone_size: -; d_call: -; j_call: TRBJ2-3; v_call: TRBV27; cdr3_aa: CASSGPGARDTQYF; cdr3_nt: TGTGCCAGCAGTGGGCCTGGAGCTCGGGATACGCAGTATTTT
clone_size: many; d_call: TRBD2; j_call: TRBJ2-1; v_call: TRBV12-3/TRBV12-4; cdr3_aa: CASSPGTNNEQFF; cdr3_nt: TGTGCCAGCAGTCCCGGGACTAACAATGAGCAGTTCTTC
clone_size: many; d_call: -; j_call: TRBJ2-3; v_call: TRBV15; cdr3_aa: CAIGTDTQYF; cdr3_nt: TGTGCCATCGGGACAGATACGCAGTATTTT
clone_size: -; d_call: -; j_call: TRBJ2-2; v_call: TRBV29-1; cdr3_aa: CSAKGANTGELFF; cdr3_nt: TGCAGCGCGAAGGGGGCGAACACCGGGGAGCTGTTTTTT
clone_size: few; d_call: -; j_call: TRBJ2-6; v_call: TRBV29-1; cdr3_aa: CSVEERHTGHSGANVLTF; cdr3_nt: TGCAGCGTTGAAGAACGACATACAGGGCACTCTGGGGCCAACGTCCTGACTTTC